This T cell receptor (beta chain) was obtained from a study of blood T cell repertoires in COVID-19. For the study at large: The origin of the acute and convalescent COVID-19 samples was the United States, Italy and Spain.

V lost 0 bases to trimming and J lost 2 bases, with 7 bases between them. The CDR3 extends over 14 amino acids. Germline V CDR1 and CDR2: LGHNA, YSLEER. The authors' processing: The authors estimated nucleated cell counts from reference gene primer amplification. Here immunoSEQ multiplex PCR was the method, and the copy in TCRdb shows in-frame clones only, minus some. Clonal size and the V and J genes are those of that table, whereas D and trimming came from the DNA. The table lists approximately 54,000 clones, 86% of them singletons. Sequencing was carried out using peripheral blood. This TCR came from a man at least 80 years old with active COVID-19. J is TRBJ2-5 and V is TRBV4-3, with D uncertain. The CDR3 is CASSQDNSQETQYF. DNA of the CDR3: TGCGCCAGCAGCCAAGATAACAGTCAAGAGACCCAGTACTTC.